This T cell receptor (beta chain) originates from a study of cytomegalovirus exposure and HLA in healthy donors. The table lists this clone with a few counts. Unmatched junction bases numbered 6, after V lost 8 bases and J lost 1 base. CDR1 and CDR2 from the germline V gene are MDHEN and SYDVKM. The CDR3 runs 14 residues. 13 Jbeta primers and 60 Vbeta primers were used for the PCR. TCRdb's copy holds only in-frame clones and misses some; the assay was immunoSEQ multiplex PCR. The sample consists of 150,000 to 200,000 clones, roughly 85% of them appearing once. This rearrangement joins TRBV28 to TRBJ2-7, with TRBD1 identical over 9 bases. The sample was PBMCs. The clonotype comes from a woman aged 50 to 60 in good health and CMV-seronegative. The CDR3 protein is CASCSTGGSYEQYF. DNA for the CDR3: TGTGCCAGCTGTTCGACAGGGGGTTCCTACGAGCAGTACTTC.